This TCR beta chain was documented in a study of blood T cell repertoires in COVID-19. The germline gives CDR1 MNHEY, CDR2 SMNVEV (reference sequence). The V and J ends lost 5 bases and 3 bases respectively, with 8 bases between them. This CDR3 spans 12 amino acids. Per the original data handling: For nucleated cells, counts were estimated from reference gene primer amplification. Assay: immunoSEQ multiplex PCR; the TCRdb copy retains only in-frame clones and omits some. V and J calls and clone size are as listed in that table; D and trimming were resolved from the DNA. The sample yields tens of thousands of clones, about 80% seen once.

The receptor was isolated from a human donor in a cohort sampled during active COVID-19. The chain uses TRBV27 and TRBJ2-7, with D possibly TRBD1 on 5 matching bases. The specimen sequenced was peripheral blood. The CDR3 sequence is CASSMTDYEQYF. The CDR3 DNA follows: TGTGCCAGCAGTATGACAGACTACGAGCAGTACTTC.